The clone carrying this T cell receptor (beta chain) was found a few times. Every TCR cDNA molecule carried a tag that served as a unique molecular identifier. TCRdb re-analysed the 5' RACE reads in MiXCR, keeping a single row per CDR3 protein. The table includes 25,000 or so distinct CDR3 sequences, over 10% detected once. The sample originates from a study of spatial heterogeneity in lung cancer. There are 17 residues in the CDR3. The germline CDR1 and CDR2 sequences are SGHTA and FQGNSA. V trimming: 1 base; J trimming: 5 bases; junction bases outside the gene matches: 8. Time point denoted: sample taken at primary tumor resection. Whole RNA, isolated from tumor, nontumor lung or frozen PBMC, was sequenced without prior sorting.

V is TRBV7-2 and J is TRBJ2-5; TRBD2 agrees at 12 bases. The clonotype was recovered from a female donor with early-stage non-small cell lung cancer. This material consisted of PBMCs, taken at surgery. The CDR3 DNA is TGTGCCAGCAGCTTAGAACTACTAGCGGGGGGAGTGGAGACCCAGTACTTC. As protein: CASSLELLAGGVETQYF.